This T cell receptor (beta chain) was identified in a study of blood T cells in healthy people across ages. Alongside a J-beta primer mix, a sample-barcoded 5' primer served in a second PCR lasting 7 to 11 cycles. MiXCR, applied by TCRdb to the 5' RACE reads, yields one record per CDR3 protein. The sample includes around 600,000 distinct CDR3 sequences, under 55% of them seen just once. Trimming cost V 4 bases and J 2 bases, with 11 bases left between them. The CDR3 loop spans 14 amino acids. CDR1 and CDR2 (germline): WSHSY, SAAADI. V usage is TRBV10-2 and J usage is TRBJ1-1; D ambiguous. Material for sequencing was blood. The sequence was obtained from an elderly man in good health. The CDR3 protein is CASSVRGRNTEAFF. Here the CDR3 DNA reads TGCGCCAGCAGTGTTCGGGGTAGAAACACTGAAGCTTTCTTT.